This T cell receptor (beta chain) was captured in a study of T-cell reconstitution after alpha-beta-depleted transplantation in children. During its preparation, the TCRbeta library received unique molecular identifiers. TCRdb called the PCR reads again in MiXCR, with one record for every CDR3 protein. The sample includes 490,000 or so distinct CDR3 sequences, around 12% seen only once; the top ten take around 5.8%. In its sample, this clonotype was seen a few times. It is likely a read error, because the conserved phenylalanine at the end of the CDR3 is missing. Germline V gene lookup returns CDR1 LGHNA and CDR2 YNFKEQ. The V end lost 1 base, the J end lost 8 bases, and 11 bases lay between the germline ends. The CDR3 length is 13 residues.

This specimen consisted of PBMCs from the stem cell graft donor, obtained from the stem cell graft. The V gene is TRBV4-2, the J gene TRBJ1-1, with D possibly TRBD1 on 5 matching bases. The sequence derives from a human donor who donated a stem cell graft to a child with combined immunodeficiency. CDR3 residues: CASSQGGRQEAFC. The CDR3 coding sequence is TGTGCCAGCAGCCAAGGGGGGAGGCAGGAAGCTTTCTGT.